The 8 T cell receptor beta chains given below trace back to one sample, sequenced in a study of cytomegalovirus exposure and HLA in healthy donors. The method was immunoSEQ multiplex PCR; TCRdb's version includes in-frame clones alone and lacks a portion of them. In the table there are roughly 84,000 clones, roughly 91% of which are singletons. Sequencing used PBMCs. Receptors originate from a young man in good health and CMV-seronegative.

V gene TRBV6-6 combines with J gene TRBJ1-6; D may be TRBD1 (5 bases). The CDR3 extends over 13 amino acids. Looked up from germline, CDR1 is MNHNY and CDR2 is SVGAGI (reference sequence). The ends were cut back, 2 bases at V and 7 bases at J, with 6 bases in the middle. The CDR3 region is CASSYGANSPLHF. The CDR3 nucleotides are TGTGCCAGCAGTTACGGGGCCAATTCACCCCTCCACTTT.

This rearrangement joins TRBV28 to TRBJ1-5; a possible D gene is TRBD1 (6 bases). V shed 2 bases and J shed 7 bases, with 9 bases lying between them. Germline lookup yields CDR1 MDHEN and CDR2 SYDVKM. CDR3 length: 13 residues. The CDR3 spells CASSLTGIQPQHF. Written as DNA, the CDR3 is TGTGCCAGCAGTTTAACAGGGATCCAGCCCCAGCATTTT.

In this sample, this clone turned up once. This chain links TRBV5-4 with TRBJ1-1, with 9 bases lining up with TRBD1. The V gene end was trimmed by 2 bases and the J gene end by 4 bases; junction bases not matched to a gene: 3. CDR3 size: 14 residues. Per germline, CDR1 SGHNT and CDR2 YYREEE (reference sequence). CDR3 sequence reads: CASSLQGAATEAFF. CDR3 bases: TGTGCCAGCAGCTTACAGGGGGCTGCCACTGAAGCTTTCTTT.

This clone came up once. This chain joins TRBV10-2 and TRBJ1-6; D may be TRBD1 (5 bases). CDR3 length: 16 residues. V shed 3 bases and J shed 6 bases, with 15 bases lying between them. In germline, CDR1 is WSHSY, CDR2 SAAADI. For the CDR3, the DNA is TGCGCCAGCAGTGAAGAGACAGCCCTAATTAATTCACCCCTCCACTTT. Protein sequence: CASSEETALINSPLHF.

CDR3 residues: CASNRGYNEQYF. CDR3 in DNA: TGTGCCAGCAACAGGGGGTACAACGAGCAGTACTTC. This chain links TRBV6-1 with TRBJ2-7; 8 bases line up with TRBD1. This CDR3 has 12 amino acids. The ends lost 7 bases at V and 5 bases at J; junction bases unmatched: 4. CDR1 is MNHNS, CDR2 SASEGT, per germline.

V usage is TRBV10-3 and J usage is TRBJ2-3, with a weak D call TRBD2 (6 bases). Trimming removed 0 bases from V and 0 bases from J, with 10 bases in between. CDR1 and CDR2 (germline): ENHRY, SYGVKD. The CDR3 consists of 16 residues. CDR3 protein: CAISESTGVSTDTQYF. The CDR3 bases are TGTGCCATCAGTGAGTCCACGGGGGTAAGCACAGATACGCAGTATTTT.

This chain joins TRBV21-1 and TRBJ1-3; the listed D gene, TRBD1, was not tested against the DNA. TRBV21-1 is reported as a pseudogene. This CDR3 region has 14 residues. This CDR3 is CASRSRVHRNTIYF. The CDR3 nucleotides are TGTGCCAGCAGGAGCAGGGTACATCGAAACACCATATATTTT.

This chain uses TRBV5-4 with TRBJ2-7; D unclear. Germline CDR1 is SGHNT and CDR2 is YYREEE (reference sequence). V lost 1 base and J lost 2, with 10 bases in between. This CDR3 comprises 14 residues. In DNA form, the CDR3 reads TGTGCCAGCAGCTTGTCTCCGGTTACCTACGAGCAGTACTTC. This gives the protein CASSLSPVTYEQYF.